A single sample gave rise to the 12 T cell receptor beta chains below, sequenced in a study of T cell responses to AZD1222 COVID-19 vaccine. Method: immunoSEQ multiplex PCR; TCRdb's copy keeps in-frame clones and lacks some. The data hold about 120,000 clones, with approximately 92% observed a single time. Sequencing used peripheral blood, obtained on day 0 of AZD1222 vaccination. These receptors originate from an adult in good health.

DNA of the CDR3: TGCAGCGTAGATCAGGGTCATGAGAACACTGAAGCTTTCTTT. Amino acids: CSVDQGHENTEAFF. The chain links TRBV29-1 to TRBJ1-1; perhaps TRBD1 as D (5 bases). The CDR3 extends over 14 amino acids. Trimming left V 6 bases short and J 1 base short, with 15 bases between. Per germline, CDR1 SQVTM and CDR2 ANQGSEA.

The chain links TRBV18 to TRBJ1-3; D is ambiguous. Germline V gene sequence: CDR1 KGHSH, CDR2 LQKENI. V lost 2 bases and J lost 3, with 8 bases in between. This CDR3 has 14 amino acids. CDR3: CASSPKGNGNTIYF. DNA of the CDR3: TGTGCCAGCTCACCAAAGGGTAATGGAAACACCATATATTTT. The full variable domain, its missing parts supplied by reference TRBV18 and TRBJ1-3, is NAGVMQNPRHLVRRRGQEARLRCSPMKGHSHVYWYRQLPEEGLKFMVYLQKENIIDESGMPKERFSAEFPKEGPSILRIQQVVRGDSAAYFCASSPKGNGNTIYFGEGSWLTVV.

The CDR3 DNA is TGTGCCAGCAGACCGACAGGGTATAACTATGGCTACACCTTC. This sequence encodes CASRPTGYNYGYTF. The chain joins TRBV2 to TRBJ1-2; 7 bases align to TRBD1. The V gene's germline CDR1 is SNHLY and CDR2 FYNNEI. The trim removed 6 bases at V and 1 base at J, leaving 5 bases unmatched. CDR3 length: 14 amino acids. Full variable domain (remainder filled in from reference TRBV2 and TRBJ1-2): EPEVTQTPSHQVTQMGQEVILRCVPISNHLYFYWYRQILGQKVEFLVSFYNNEISEKSEIFDDQFSVERPDGSNFTLKIRSTKLEDSAMYFCASRPTGYNYGYTFGSGTRLTVV.

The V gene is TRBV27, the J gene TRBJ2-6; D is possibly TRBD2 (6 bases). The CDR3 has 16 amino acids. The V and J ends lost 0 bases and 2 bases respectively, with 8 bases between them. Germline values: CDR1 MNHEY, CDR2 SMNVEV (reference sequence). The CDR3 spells CASSLSGGTGANVLTF. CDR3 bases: TGTGCCAGCAGTTTATCGGGGGGTACTGGGGCCAACGTCCTGACTTTC.

CDR3 sequence reads: CASSAWDSENEKLFF. DNA for the CDR3: TGTGCCAGCAGCGCTTGGGACAGTGAGAATGAAAAACTGTTTTTT. The genes are TRBV9 and TRBJ1-4; 7 positions agree with TRBD1. The germline gives CDR1 SGDLS, CDR2 YYNGEE. The CDR3 runs 15 residues. V shed 3 bases, J shed 5 bases, and the junction held 7 bases outside the gene matches.

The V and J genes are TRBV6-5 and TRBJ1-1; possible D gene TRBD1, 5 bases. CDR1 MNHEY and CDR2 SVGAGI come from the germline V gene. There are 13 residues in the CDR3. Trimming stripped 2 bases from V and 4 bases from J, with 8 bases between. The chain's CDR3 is CASSYPGTTEAFF. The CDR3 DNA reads TGTGCCAGCAGTTACCCAGGGACCACTGAAGCTTTCTTT.

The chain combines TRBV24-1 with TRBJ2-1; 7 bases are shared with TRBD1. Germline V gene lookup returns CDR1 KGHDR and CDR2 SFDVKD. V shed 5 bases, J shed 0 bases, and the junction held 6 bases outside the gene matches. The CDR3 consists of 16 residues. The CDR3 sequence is CATSGLNRGSYNEQFF. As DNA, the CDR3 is TGTGCCACCAGTGGTCTCAACAGGGGCTCCTACAATGAGCAGTTCTTC.

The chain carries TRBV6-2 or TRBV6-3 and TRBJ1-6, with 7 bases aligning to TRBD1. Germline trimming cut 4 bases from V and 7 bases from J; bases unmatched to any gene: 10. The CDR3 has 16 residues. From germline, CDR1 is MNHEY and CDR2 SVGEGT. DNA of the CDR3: TGTGCCAGCAGTTCTTCCCGACAGGGACGAAATTCACCCCTCCACTTT. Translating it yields CASSSSRQGRNSPLHF.

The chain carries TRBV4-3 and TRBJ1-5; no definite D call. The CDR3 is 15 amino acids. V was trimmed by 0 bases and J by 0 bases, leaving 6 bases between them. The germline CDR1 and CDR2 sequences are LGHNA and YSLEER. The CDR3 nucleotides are TGCGCCAGCAGCCAAGAAAGGGATAGCAATCAGCCCCAGCATTTT. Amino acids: CASSQERDSNQPQHF.

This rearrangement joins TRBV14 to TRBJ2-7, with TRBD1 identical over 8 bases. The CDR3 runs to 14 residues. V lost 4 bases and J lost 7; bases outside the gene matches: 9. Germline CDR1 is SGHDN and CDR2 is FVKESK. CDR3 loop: CASSPPGTGREQYF. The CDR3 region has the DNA TGTGCCAGCAGCCCACCCGGGACAGGCCGTGAGCAGTACTTC.

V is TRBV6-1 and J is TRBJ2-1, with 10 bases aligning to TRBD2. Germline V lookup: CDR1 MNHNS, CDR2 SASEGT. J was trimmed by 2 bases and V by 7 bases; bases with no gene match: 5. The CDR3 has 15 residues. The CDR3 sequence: CASTPSGGTYNEQFF. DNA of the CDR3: TGTGCCAGCACCCCTAGCGGGGGCACCTACAATGAGCAGTTCTTC.

CDR3 DNA sequence: TGCAGCGTTGAACTCGGCCGGGACAGGGCCTACGAGCAGTACTTC. Its protein is CSVELGRDRAYEQYF. V usage is TRBV29-1 and J usage is TRBJ2-7, with 9 bases aligning to TRBD1. This CDR3 comprises 15 residues. V gave up 2 bases and J gave up 2 bases; unmatched junction bases: 7. CDR1 is SQVTM, CDR2 ANQGSEA, per germline.